This passage covers 13 T cell receptor beta chains from one sample sequenced in a study of blood T cell repertoires in COVID-19. Measured with immunoSEQ multiplex PCR; TCRdb has only the in-frame clones, and not every one. The sample has roughly 150,000 clones, roughly nine tenths seen once; the top ten hold about 2.4%. What was sequenced was peripheral blood. The receptors originated from a woman between 70 and 85 years old with acute or convalescent COVID-19.

The chain has TRBV7-2 and TRBJ2-1; tentatively, D is TRBD2 (7 bases). V was trimmed by 6 bases and J by 4 bases, leaving 16 bases between them. This CDR3 has 15 amino acids. Germline V gene sequence: CDR1 SGHTA, CDR2 FQGNSA. The CDR3 here is CASRLRGGVYNEQFF. The CDR3 coding sequence is TGTGCCAGCAGACTAAGGGGGGGGGTATACAATGAGCAGTTCTTC.

This chain links TRBV11-3 with TRBJ2-5; D is possibly TRBD1 (6 bases). The CDR3 covers 15 residues. Trimming shortened V by 3 bases and J by 0 bases, and 11 bases separated the two germline ends. The germline V gene encodes CDR1 SGHNT and CDR2 YENEEA. CDR3 nucleotide sequence: TGTGCCAGCAGCTTCCATCGGACAGACCAAGAGACCCAGTACTTC. It yields the protein CASSFHRTDQETQYF.

This sequence joins TRBV9 and TRBJ2-3; 11 bases align to TRBD2. Germline CDR1 and CDR2: SGDLS and YYNGEE. This CDR3 region has 20 residues. V shed 2 bases, J shed 0 bases, and the junction held 14 bases outside the gene matches. The CDR3 sequence: CASSVRIVAGGPSSTDTQYF. The CDR3 DNA is TGTGCCAGCAGCGTCAGGATAGTAGCGGGGGGGCCTAGTAGCACAGATACGCAGTATTTT.

The chain recombines TRBV10-3 with TRBJ2-3, with 7 bases aligning to TRBD2. The CDR3 sequence is 16 residues long. Germline V lookup: CDR1 ENHRY, CDR2 SYGVKD. J gave up 1 base and V 1 base, and 5 bases lay outside the gene matches. CDR3 nucleotide sequence: TGTGCCATCAGTGAGTTAGCGGGCGGCCGCACAGATACGCAGTATTTT. This encodes CAISELAGGRTDTQYF.

The chain uses TRBV6-6 and TRBJ1-5; D is uncertain. The V end lost 6 bases, the J end lost 1 base, and 25 bases lay between the germline ends. The CDR3 has 19 amino acids. Germline CDR1 MNHNY, CDR2 SVGAGI (reference sequence). In nucleotides, the CDR3 is TGTGCCAGCAGCTTACAGTACCACCAGTTTCAGACGAGCAATCAGCCCCAGCATTTT. It encodes CASSLQYHQFQTSNQPQHF.

This chain connects TRBV5-1 to TRBJ2-3; D is possibly TRBD2 (5 bases). Germline V gives CDR1 SGHRS, CDR2 YFSETQ. This CDR3 contains 13 residues. With 7 bases removed from V and 1 base from J, the gap between germline ends came to 10 bases. The CDR3 loop is CASASGGTDTQYF. The CDR3 DNA reads TGCGCCAGCGCCTCCGGGGGCACAGATACGCAGTATTTT.

In its sample, this clone was seen a few times. The gene calls are TRBV30 and TRBJ1-6; 10 bases agree with TRBD1. Germline assignment: CDR1 GTSNPN and CDR2 SVGIG (reference sequence). The CDR3 contains 14 residues. Trimming removed 3 bases from V and 10 bases from J; junction bases left unmatched: 6. The CDR3 bases are TGTGCCTGGAGAGCCGGGACAGGGGTGTCACCCCTCCACTTT. Amino acid sequence: CAWRAGTGVSPLHF.

Worth noting for this clone: Distinct nucleotide sequences in the sample also encode this CDR3. The V gene is TRBV6-5, the J gene TRBJ1-1; D may be TRBD1 (5 bases). CDR1 and CDR2 (germline): MNHEY, SVGAGI. CDR3 length: 14 residues. Trimming pared 2 bases from V and 2 bases from J, leaving 9 bases between. The DNA of the CDR3 is TGTGCCAGCAGTTACAGGGGACTTAACACTGAAGCTTTCTTT. Translating gives CASSYRGLNTEAFF.

The chain has TRBV13 and TRBJ2-7; 12 bases map to TRBD1. V lost 5 bases, J lost 2 bases, and 4 bases stayed unmatched. The CDR3 is made up of 15 amino acids. Germline loops: CDR1 PRHDT, CDR2 FYEKMQ (reference sequence). The CDR3 here is CASSLRDRGPYEQYF. CDR3 bases: TGTGCCAGCAGCCTTAGGGACAGGGGGCCCTACGAGCAGTACTTC.

This clone was observed once. The chain has TRBV6-5 and TRBJ2-5; 9 bases align to TRBD2. This CDR3 region has 13 residues. Germline-derived CDR1 and CDR2 are MNHEY and SVGAGI. The ends lost 8 bases at V and 9 bases at J; junction bases unmatched: 10. The CDR3 nucleotides read TGTGCCAGCTTGCGGGGGCGCGGGGGGGCCCAGTACTTC. It is translated as CASLRGRGGAQYF.

The table lists this clone with a count of one. The V and J genes are TRBV5-1 and TRBJ1-1; 7 bases agree with TRBD1. The CDR3 totals 16 residues. The V and J ends lost 2 bases and 0 bases, in that order; junction bases with no gene match: 7. Germline V gene sequence: CDR1 SGHRS, CDR2 YFSETQ. The CDR3 DNA reads as TGCGCCAGCAGCTTCGAAAAGGGGGCTTTGAACACTGAAGCTTTCTTT. Translating it yields CASSFEKGALNTEAFF.

The chain employs TRBV7-9 and TRBJ2-3, with TRBD1 matching over 9 bases. The V gene's germline CDR1 is SEHNR and CDR2 FQNEAQ (reference sequence). This CDR3 has 16 residues. Losses at the gene ends were 2 bases for V and 1 base for J; bases not matched to a gene: 4. CDR3 nucleotides: TGTGCCAGCAGCTTATATTGGACAGGGGGCACAGATACGCAGTATTTT. Translated, it gives CASSLYWTGGTDTQYF.

For the CDR3, the DNA is TGTGCCAGCAGCTTCGGAAGTCCCGGGTCCCAGCATTTT. This encodes CASSFGSPGSQHF. The chain employs TRBV28 and TRBJ1-5, with no clear D. Per germline, CDR1 MDHEN and CDR2 SYDVKM. V lost 6 bases and J lost 11, with 17 bases in between. The CDR3 covers 13 residues.